This T cell receptor (beta chain) originates from a study of blood T cell repertoires in COVID-19. Looking at the study overall: Acute and convalescent COVID-19 specimens originated in the United States, Italy and Spain. Sample material is recorded as cDNA or gDNA derived from T cells, B-cell-depleted T cells, or PBMCs.

CDR1 is SNHLY and CDR2 is FYNNEI in the germline V gene. This CDR3 has 16 residues. V dropped 4 bases and J dropped 5 bases, with 17 bases sitting between them. Per the authors' pipeline: The assay estimated nucleated cells by amplifying reference gene primers. Produced via immunoSEQ multiplex PCR; TCRdb's table is partial and in-frame only. The V and J calls and the clone size are those of that table, but D and trimming were determined from the DNA. The repertoire holds under 200,000 clones, approximately 88% seen once, with about 10% in the top ten. Sequencing used peripheral blood. The V call is TRBV2, the J call TRBJ2-2, with a tentative D call TRBD2 (6 bases). The receptor's source is a woman of 80 years or more with active or convalescent COVID-19. The CDR3 coding sequence is TGTGCCAGCAGTGGGCCTTTGGGGGGACGGACCGGGGAGCTGTTTTTT. Its protein product is CASSGPLGGRTGELFF.